The T cell receptor (beta chain) described here comes from a study of cytomegalovirus exposure and HLA in healthy donors. Study-wide results and caveats: Most TCR sequences proved rare, with some public TCRs found in many donors.

The method was immunoSEQ multiplex PCR; TCRdb's version includes in-frame clones alone and lacks a portion of them. The data show 200,000 to 250,000 clones, roughly nine tenths seen once. Germline V gene data show CDR1 as LGHNA and CDR2 as YNFKEQ. Deletions cut 0 bases from V and 0 bases from J, with 10 bases between. The CDR3 is 16 residues long. Comment on this clone: Its specificity is unknown.

The approximately 120-subject validation cohort, separate from the approximately 670-subject first cohort, included the donors. The source material was PBMCs. The receptor was isolated from a man aged 18 to 29 in good health and CMV-seropositive. The V gene is TRBV4-2, the J gene TRBJ2-3, with D maybe TRBD2 (6 bases). CDR3 residues: CASSQDSGTSTDTQYF. The CDR3 nucleotides are TGTGCCAGCAGCCAAGATAGCGGAACTAGCACAGATACGCAGTATTTT.